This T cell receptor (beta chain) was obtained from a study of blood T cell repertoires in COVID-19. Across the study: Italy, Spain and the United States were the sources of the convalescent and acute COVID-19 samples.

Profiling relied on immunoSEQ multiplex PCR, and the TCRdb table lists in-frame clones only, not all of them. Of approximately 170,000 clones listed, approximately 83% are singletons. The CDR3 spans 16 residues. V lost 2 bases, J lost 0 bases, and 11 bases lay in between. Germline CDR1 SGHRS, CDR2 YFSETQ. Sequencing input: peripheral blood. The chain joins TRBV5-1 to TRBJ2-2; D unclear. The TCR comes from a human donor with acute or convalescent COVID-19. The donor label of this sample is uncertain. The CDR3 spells CASSLRHTSNTGELFF. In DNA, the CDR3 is TGCGCCAGCAGCTTAAGACACACCTCGAACACCGGGGAGCTGTTTTTT.